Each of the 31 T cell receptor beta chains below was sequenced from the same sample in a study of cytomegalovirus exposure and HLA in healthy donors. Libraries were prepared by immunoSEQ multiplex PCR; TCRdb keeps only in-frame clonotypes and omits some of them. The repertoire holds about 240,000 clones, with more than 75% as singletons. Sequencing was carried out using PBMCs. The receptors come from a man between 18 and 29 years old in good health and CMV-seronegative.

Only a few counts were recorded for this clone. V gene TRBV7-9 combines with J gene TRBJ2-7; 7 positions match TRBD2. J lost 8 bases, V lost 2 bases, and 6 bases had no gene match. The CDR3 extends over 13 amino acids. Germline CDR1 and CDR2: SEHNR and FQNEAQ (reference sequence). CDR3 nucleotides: TGTGCCAGCAGCTTACAGCGGGATCACCAGCAGTACTTC. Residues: CASSLQRDHQQYF.

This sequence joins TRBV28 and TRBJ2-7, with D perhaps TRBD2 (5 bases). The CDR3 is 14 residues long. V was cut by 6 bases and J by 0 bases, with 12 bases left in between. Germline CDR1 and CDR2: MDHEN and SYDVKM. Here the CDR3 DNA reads TGTGCCAGCAGCCCCGGTGGGAGCTCCTACGAGCAGTACTTC. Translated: CASSPGGSSYEQYF.

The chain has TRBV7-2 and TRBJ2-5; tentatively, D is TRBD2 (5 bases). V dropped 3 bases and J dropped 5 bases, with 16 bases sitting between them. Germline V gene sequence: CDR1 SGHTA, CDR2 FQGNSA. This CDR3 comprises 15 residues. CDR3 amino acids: CASSFSPTRRETQYF. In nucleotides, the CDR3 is TGTGCCAGCAGCTTTTCCCCCACGCGGAGGGAGACCCAGTACTTC.

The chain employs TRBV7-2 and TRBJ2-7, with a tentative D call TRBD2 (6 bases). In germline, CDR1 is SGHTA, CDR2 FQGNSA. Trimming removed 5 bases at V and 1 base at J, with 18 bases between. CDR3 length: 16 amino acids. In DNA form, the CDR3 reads TGTGCCAGCAGCCAAGATTTGGGTAGCGGTTCCTACGAGCAGTACTTC. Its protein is CASSQDLGSGSYEQYF.

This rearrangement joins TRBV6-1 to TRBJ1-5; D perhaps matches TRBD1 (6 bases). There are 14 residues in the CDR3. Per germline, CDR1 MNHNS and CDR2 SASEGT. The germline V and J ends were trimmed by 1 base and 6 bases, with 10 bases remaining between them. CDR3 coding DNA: TGTGCCAGCAGTGAAGGAGGGGGGGCTCAGCCCCAGCATTTT. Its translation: CASSEGGGAQPQHF.

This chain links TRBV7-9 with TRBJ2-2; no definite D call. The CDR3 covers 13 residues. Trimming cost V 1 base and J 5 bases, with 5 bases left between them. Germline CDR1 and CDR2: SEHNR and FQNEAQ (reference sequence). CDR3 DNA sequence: TGTGCCAGCAGCTTAGTGTCAACCGGGGAGCTGTTTTTT. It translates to CASSLVSTGELFF.

The CDR3: CASSQESKGAGNTIYF. As DNA, the CDR3 is TGCGCCAGCAGCCAAGAATCCAAAGGGGCTGGAAACACCATATATTTT. The chain joins TRBV4-3 to TRBJ1-3; perhaps TRBD1 as D (5 bases). CDR1 and CDR2 from the germline V gene are LGHNA and YSLEER. Trimming left V 0 bases short and J 2 bases short, with 11 bases between. The length of the CDR3 is 16 residues.

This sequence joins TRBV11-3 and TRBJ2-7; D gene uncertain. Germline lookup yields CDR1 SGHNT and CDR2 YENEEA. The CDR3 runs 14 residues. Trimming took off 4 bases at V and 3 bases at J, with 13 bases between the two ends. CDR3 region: CASSSETDNYEQYF. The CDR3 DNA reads TGTGCCAGCAGCTCGGAAACCGACAACTACGAGCAGTACTTC. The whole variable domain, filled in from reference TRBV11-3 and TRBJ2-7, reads EAGVVQSPRYKIIEKKQPVAFWCNPISGHNTLYWYLQNLGQGPELLIRYENEEAVDDSQLPKDRFSAERLKGVDSTLKIQPAELGDSAVYLCASSSETDNYEQYFGPGTRLTVT.

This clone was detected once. CDR3 sequence: CASSDGARGAAVYGYTF. The DNA for the CDR3 is TGTGCCAGCAGTGACGGGGCTCGCGGGGCAGCCGTATATGGCTACACCTTC. V usage is TRBV6-1 and J usage is TRBJ1-2; a possible D gene is TRBD1 (5 bases). The V gene's germline CDR1 is MNHNS and CDR2 SASEGT. Trimming left V 3 bases short and J 5 bases short, with 22 bases between. CDR3 length equals 17 residues.

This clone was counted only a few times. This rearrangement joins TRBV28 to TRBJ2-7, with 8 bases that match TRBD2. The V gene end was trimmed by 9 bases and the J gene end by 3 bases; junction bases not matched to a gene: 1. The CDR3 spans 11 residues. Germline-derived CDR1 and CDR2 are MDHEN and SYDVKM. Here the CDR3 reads CASRGGYEQYF. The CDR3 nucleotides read TGTGCCAGTCGGGGGGGCTACGAGCAGTACTTC.

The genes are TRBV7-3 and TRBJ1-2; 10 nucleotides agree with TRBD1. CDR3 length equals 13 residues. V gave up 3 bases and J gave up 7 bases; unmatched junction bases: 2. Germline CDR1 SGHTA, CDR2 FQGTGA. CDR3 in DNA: TGTGCCAGCAGCTTCGACAGGGGGCTTGGCTACACCTTC. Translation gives CASSFDRGLGYTF.

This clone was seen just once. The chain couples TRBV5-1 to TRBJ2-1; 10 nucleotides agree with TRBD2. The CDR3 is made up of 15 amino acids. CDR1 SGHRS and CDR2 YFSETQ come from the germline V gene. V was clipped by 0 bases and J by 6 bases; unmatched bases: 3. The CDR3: CASSLDGLAVNEQFF. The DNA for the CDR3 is TGCGCCAGCAGCTTGGACGGACTAGCGGTCAATGAGCAGTTCTTC.

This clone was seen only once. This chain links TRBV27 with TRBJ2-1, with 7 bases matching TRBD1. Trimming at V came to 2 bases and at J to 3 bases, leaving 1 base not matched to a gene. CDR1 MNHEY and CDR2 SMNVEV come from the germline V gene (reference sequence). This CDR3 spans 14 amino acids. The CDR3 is CASSLGTVYNEQFF. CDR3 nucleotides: TGTGCCAGCAGTTTAGGGACAGTCTACAATGAGCAGTTCTTC.

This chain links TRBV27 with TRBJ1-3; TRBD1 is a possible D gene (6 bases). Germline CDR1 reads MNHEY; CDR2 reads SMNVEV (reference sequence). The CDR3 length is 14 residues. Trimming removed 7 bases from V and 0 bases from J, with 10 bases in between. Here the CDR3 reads CASTTTGSGNTIYF. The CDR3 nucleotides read TGTGCCAGCACCACGACAGGCTCTGGAAACACCATATATTTT.

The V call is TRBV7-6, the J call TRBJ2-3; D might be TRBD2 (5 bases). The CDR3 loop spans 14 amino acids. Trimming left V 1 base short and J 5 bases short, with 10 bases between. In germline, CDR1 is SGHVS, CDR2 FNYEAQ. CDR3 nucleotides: TGTGCCAGCAGCTTAGGGGGAGAGGTAGATACGCAGTATTTT. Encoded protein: CASSLGGEVDTQYF. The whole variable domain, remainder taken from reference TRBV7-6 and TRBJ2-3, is GAGVSQSPRYKVTKRGQDVALRCDPISGHVSLYWYRQALGQGPEFLTYFNYEAQQDKSGLPNDRFSAERPEGSISTLTIQRTEQRDSAMYRCASSLGGEVDTQYFGPGTRLTVL.

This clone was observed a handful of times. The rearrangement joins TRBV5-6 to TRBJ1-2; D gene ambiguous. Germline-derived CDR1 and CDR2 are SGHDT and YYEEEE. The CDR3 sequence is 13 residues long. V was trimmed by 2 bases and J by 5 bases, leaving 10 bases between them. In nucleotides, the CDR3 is TGTGCCAGCAGCTTTGGTACCGAGTATGGCTACACCTTC. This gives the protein CASSFGTEYGYTF.

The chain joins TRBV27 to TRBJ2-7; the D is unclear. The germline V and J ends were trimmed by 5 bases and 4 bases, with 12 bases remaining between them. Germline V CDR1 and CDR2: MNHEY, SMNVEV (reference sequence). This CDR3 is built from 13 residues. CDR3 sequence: CASSANRVYEQYF. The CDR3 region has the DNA TGTGCCAGCAGTGCAAACCGGGTTTACGAGCAGTACTTC.

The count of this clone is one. The chain's CDR3 is CASSARDRGEETQYF. The CDR3 DNA reads TGTGCCAGCAGCGCGAGGGACAGGGGGGAGGAGACCCAGTACTTC. The gene calls are TRBV5-6 and TRBJ2-5; 11 positions match TRBD1. CDR1 SGHDT and CDR2 YYEEEE come from the germline V gene. The CDR3 contains 15 residues. V dropped 4 bases and J dropped 5; count of bases not matched to a gene: 7.

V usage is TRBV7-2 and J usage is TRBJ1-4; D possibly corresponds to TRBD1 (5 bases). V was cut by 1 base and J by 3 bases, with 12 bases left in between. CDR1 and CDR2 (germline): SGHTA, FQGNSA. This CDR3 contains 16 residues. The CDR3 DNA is TGTGCCAGCAGCTTAGGAGAATACAGGCCTAATGAAAAACTGTTTTTT. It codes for CASSLGEYRPNEKLFF.

The CDR3 loop is CASSFDIYNEQFF. CDR3 nucleotide sequence: TGTGCCAGCAGTTTCGACATCTACAATGAGCAGTTCTTC. The rearrangement uses TRBV5-4 and TRBJ2-1; D is unclear. The CDR3 length is 13 residues. Trimming cost V 5 bases and J 3 bases, with 9 bases left between them. Germline CDR1 is SGHNT and CDR2 is YYREEE (reference sequence).

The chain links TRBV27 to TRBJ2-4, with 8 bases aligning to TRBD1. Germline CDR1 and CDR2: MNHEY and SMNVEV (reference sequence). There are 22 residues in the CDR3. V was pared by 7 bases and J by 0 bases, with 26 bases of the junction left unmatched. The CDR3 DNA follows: TGTGCCAGCAACCTAAGGAGGCAAGGACGGGACAGGATACAAATAGCCAAAAACATTCAGTACTTC. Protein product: CASNLRRQGRDRIQIAKNIQYF.

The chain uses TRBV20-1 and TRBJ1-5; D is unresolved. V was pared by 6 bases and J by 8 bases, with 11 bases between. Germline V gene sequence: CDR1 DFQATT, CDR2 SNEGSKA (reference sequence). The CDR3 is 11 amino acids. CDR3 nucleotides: TGCAGTGCAGTACTGGGAGAGCCCCAGCATTTT. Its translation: CSAVLGEPQHF.

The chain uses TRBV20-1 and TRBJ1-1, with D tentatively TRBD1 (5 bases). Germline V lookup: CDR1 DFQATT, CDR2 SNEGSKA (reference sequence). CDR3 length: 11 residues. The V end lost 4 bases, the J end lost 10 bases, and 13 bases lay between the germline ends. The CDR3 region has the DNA TGCAGTGCTACGTTGGGGGGTCGAGCTTTCTTT. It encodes CSATLGGRAFF.

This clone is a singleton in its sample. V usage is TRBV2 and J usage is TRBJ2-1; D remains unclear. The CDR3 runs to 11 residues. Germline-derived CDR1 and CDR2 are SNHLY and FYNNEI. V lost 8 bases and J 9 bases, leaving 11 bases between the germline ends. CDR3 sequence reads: CASRRTGEQFF. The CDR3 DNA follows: TGTGCCAGCCGGAGAACTGGTGAGCAGTTCTTC. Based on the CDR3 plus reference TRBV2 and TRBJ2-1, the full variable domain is EPEVTQTPSHQVTQMGQEVILRCVPISNHLYFYWYRQILGQKVEFLVSFYNNEISEKSEIFDDQFSVERPDGSNFTLKIRSTKLEDSAMYFCASRRTGEQFFGPGTRLTVL.

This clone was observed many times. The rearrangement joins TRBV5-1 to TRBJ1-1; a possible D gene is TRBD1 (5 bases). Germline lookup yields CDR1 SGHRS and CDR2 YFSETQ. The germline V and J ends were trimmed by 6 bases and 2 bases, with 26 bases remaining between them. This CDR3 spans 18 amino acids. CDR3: CASTTRGSGQVPNTEAFF. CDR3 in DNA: TGCGCCAGCACGACCCGCGGTTCAGGGCAGGTCCCTAACACTGAAGCTTTCTTT.

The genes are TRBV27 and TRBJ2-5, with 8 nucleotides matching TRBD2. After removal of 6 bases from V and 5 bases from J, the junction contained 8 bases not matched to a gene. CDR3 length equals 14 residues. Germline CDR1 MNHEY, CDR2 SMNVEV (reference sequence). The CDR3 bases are TGTGCCAGCAGCGGGAGGGCCTTCGGGGAGACCCAGTACTTC. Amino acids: CASSGRAFGETQYF.

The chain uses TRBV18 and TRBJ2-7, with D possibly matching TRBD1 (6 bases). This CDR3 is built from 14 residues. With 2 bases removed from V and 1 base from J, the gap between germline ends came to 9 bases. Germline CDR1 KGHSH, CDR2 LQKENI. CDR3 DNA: TGTGCCAGCTCACCAAAAGGACAGTCCTACGAGCAGTACTTC. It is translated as CASSPKGQSYEQYF.

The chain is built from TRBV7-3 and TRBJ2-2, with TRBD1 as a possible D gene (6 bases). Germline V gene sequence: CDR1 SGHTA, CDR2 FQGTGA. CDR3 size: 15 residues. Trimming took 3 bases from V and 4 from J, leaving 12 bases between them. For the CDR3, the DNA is TGTGCCAGCAGCTTGGGGGCAGGACTCACCGGGGAGCTGTTTTTT. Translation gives CASSLGAGLTGELFF. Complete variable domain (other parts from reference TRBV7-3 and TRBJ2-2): GAGVSQTPSNKVTEKGKYVELRCDPISGHTALYWYRQSLGQGPEFLIYFQGTGAADDSGLPNDRFFAVRPEGSVSTLKIQRTERGDSAVYLCASSLGAGLTGELFFGEGSRLTVL.

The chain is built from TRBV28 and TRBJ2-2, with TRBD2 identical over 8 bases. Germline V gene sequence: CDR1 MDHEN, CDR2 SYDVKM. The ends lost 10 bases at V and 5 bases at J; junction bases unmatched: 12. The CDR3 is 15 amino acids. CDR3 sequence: CATYSGGIVTGELFF. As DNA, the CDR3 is TGTGCCACCTACTCGGGAGGGATTGTTACCGGGGAGCTGTTTTTT.

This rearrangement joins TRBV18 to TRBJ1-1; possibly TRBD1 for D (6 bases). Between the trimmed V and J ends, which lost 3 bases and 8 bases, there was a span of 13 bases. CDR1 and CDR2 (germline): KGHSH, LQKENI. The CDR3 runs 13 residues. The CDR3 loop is CASSPGAPGEAFF. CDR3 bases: TGTGCCAGCTCACCGGGGGCTCCGGGGGAAGCTTTCTTT.

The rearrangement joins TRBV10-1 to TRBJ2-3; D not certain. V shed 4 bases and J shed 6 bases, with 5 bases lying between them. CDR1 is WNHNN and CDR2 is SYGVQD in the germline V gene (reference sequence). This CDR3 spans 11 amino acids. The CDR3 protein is CASSAADTQYF. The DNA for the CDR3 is TGCGCCAGCAGTGCCGCGGATACGCAGTATTTT.